This TCR beta chain was retrieved from a study of T-cell reconstitution after alpha-beta-depleted transplantation in children. This clonotype was detected ten times or more. The junction departs from germline at one end; a sequencing error may be responsible. For TCRbeta, the library was prepared with unique molecular identifiers. One entry per CDR3 protein results from TCRdb running MiXCR on the PCR reads. The sample yields about 360,000 distinct CDR3 sequences, about an eighth seen once. Germline V gene data show CDR1 as SEHNR and CDR2 as FQNEAQ (reference sequence). The CDR3 is 12 residues long. The TCR sequence derives from a human donor who donated a stem cell graft to a child with Fanconi anemia. The chain is built from TRBV7-9 and TRBJ1-2; D call uncertain. Sequenced material: PBMCs, taken from the stem cell graft. The CDR3 DNA reads as TGTGCCAGCAGTTTAGAAAGCTATGGCTACACCTTC. This encodes CASSLESYGYTF.